What follows is one T cell receptor (beta chain) and its context. Its antigen is not known. This entry comes from a study of monozygotic twins with inflammatory bowel disease. Notes on the study in general: What may have added variability to patient repertoires is that immunosuppressive treatments differed. IBD patients had lower TCRbeta diversity (inverse Simpson) than healthy co-twins. Resolution of different T cell subtypes was not achieved.

Via template switching, UMIs carrying a 6-nucleotide sample barcode were introduced. TCRdb reprocessed the 5' RACE reads, keeping one entry per CDR3 protein, no DNA. The sample table sets out just over 300,000 distinct CDR3 sequences. CDR1 is LNHDA and CDR2 is SQIVND in the germline V gene (reference sequence). There are 15 residues in the CDR3. Material: blood. The rearrangement uses TRBV19 and TRBJ2-1; the TCRdb D gene call, TRBD1, has no DNA to confirm it. The sequence derives from a human donor with ulcerative colitis or Crohn's disease, or a healthy co-twin of an affected twin (not recorded which). The CDR3 here is CASSLGGPWGNEQFF.